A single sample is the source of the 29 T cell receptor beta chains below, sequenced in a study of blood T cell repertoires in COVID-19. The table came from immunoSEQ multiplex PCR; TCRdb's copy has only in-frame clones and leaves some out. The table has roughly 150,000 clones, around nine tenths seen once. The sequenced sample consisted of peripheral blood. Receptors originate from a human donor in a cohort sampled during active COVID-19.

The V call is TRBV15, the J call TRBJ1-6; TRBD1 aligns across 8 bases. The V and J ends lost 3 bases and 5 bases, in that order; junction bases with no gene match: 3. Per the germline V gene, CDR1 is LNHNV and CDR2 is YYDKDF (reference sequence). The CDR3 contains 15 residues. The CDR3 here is CATSSLQGDNSPLHF. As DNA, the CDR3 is TGTGCCACCAGCAGCCTACAGGGGGATAATTCACCCCTCCACTTT. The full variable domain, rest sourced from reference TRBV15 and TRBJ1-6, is DAMVIQNPRYQVTQFGKPVTLSCSQTLNHNVMYWYQQKSSQAPKLLFHYYDKDFNNEADTPDNFQSRRPNTSFCFLDIRSPGLGDTAMYLCATSSLQGDNSPLHFGNGTRLTVT.

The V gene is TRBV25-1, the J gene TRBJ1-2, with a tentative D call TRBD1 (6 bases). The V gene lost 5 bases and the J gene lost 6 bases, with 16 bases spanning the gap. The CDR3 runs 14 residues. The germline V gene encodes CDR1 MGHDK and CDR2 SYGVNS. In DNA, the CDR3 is TGTGCCAGCAGTCCAACAGGGCATCGGAATGGCTACACCTTC. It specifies CASSPTGHRNGYTF.

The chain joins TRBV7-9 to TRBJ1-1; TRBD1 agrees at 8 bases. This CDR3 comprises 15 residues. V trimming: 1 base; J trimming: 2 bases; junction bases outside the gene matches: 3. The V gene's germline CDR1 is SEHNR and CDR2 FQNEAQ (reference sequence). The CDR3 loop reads CASSLGGTGNTEAFF. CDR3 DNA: TGTGCCAGCAGCTTAGGAGGGACAGGAAACACTGAAGCTTTCTTT.

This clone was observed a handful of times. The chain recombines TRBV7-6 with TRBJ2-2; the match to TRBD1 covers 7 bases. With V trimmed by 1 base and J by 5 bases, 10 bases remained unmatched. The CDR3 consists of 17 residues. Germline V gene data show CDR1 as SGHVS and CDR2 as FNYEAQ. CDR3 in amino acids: CASSLEARGRRTGELFF. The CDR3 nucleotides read TGTGCCAGCAGCTTAGAGGCGAGGGGGCGAAGGACCGGGGAGCTGTTTTTT.

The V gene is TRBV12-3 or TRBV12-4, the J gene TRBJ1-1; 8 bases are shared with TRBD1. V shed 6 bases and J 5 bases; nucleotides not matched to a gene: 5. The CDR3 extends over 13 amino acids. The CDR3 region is CASSPGQGTEAFF. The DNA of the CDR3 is TGTGCCAGCAGCCCCGGACAGGGAACTGAAGCTTTCTTT.

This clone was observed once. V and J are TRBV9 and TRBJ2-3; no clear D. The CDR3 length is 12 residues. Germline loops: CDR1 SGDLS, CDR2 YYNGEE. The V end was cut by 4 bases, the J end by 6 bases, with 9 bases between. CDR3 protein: CASSPAGDTQYF. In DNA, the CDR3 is TGTGCCAGCAGCCCGGCCGGGGATACGCAGTATTTT.

The CDR3 region has the DNA TGCGCCAGCAGCTTGACAGGGGGCAGGGAGACCCAGTACTTC. It translates to CASSLTGGRETQYF. The V and J genes are TRBV5-1 and TRBJ2-5; TRBD1 matches at 9 bases. CDR1 is SGHRS and CDR2 is YFSETQ in the germline V gene. The CDR3 runs 14 residues. The ends lost 1 base at V and 5 bases at J; junction bases unmatched: 3.

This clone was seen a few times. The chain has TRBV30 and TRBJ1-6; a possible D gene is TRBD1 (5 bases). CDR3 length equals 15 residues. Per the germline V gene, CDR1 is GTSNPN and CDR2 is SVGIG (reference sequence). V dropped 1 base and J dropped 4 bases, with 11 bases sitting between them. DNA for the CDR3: TGTGCCTGGAGTGGGGTGGGACTGTATAATTCACCCCTCCACTTT. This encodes CAWSGVGLYNSPLHF.

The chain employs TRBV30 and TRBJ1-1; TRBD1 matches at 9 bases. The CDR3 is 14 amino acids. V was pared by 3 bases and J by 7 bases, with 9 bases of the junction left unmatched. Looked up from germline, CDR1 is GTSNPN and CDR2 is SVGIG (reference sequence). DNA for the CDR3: TGTGCCTGGAGGACCGGACAGGGGTTAAATGAAGCTTTCTTT. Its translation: CAWRTGQGLNEAFF.

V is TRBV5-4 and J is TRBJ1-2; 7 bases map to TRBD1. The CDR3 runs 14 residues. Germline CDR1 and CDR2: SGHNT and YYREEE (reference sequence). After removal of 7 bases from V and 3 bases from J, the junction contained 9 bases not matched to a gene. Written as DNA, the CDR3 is TGTGCCAGCGGAACCGGACAGGTCCACTATGGCTACACCTTC. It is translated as CASGTGQVHYGYTF.

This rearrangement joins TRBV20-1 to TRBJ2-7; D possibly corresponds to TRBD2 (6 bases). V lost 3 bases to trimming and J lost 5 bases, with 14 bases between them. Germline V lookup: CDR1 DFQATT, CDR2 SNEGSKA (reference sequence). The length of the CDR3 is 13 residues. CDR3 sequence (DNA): TGCAGTGCTAGTGTTATGGGGGGACACGAGCAGTACTTC. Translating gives CSASVMGGHEQYF.

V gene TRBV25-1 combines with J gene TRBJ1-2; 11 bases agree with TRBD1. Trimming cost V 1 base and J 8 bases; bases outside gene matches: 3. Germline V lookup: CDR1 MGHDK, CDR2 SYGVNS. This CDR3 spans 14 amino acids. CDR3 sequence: CASSEWGQGVGYTF. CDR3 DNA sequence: TGTGCCAGCAGTGAATGGGGACAGGGGGTCGGCTACACCTTC.

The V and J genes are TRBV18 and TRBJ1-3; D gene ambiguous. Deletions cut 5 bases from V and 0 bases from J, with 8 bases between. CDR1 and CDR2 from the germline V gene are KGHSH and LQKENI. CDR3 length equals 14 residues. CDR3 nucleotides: TGTGCCAGCTCAGAAGGGAGCTCTGGAAACACCATATATTTT. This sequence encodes CASSEGSSGNTIYF. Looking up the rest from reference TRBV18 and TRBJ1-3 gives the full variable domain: NAGVMQNPRHLVRRRGQEARLRCSPMKGHSHVYWYRQLPEEGLKFMVYLQKENIIDESGMPKERFSAEFPKEGPSILRIQQVVRGDSAAYFCASSEGSSGNTIYFGEGSWLTVV.

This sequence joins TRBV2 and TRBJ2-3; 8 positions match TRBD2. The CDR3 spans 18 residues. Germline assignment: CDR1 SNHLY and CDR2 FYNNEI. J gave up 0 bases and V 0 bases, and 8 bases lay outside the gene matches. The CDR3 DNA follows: TGTGCCAGCAGTGAAGCTTTGTCGGCTAGCGGGAGCACAGATACGCAGTATTTT. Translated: CASSEALSASGSTDTQYF.

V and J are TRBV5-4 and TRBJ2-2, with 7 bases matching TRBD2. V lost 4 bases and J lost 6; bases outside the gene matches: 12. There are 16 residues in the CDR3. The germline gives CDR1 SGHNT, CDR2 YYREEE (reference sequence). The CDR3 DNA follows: TGTGCCAGCAGCACTGAAAGCGGGAAGGAAGCCGGGGAGCTGTTTTTT. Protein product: CASSTESGKEAGELFF.

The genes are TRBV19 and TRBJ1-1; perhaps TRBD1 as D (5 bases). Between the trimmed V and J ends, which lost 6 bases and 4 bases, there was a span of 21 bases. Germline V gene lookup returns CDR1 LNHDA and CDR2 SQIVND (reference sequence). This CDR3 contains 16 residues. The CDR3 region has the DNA TGTGCCAGTAGCCGAATGGCAGGGAGGTGGGTCACTGAAGCTTTCTTT. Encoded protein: CASSRMAGRWVTEAFF.

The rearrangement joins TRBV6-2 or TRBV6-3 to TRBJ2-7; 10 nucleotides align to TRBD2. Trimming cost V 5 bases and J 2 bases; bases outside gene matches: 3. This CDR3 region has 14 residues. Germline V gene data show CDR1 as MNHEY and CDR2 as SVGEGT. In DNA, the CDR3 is TGTGCCAGCAGTACAGCGGGAGGGCCCTACGAGCAGTACTTC. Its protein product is CASSTAGGPYEQYF.

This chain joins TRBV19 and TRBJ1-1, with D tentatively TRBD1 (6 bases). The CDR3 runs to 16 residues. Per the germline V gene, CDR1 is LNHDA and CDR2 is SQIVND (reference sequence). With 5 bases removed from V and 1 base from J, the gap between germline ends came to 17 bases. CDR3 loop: CASSSPGGGPNTEAFF. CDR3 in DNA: TGTGCCAGTAGTTCCCCTGGGGGGGGGCCGAACACTGAAGCTTTCTTT.

CDR3 bases: TGCAGCGCCTTCCCTTCTATGAACACTGAAGCTTTCTTT. Its translation: CSAFPSMNTEAFF. This chain connects TRBV29-1 to TRBJ1-1; D not resolved. Germline V gene data show CDR1 as SQVTM and CDR2 as ANQGSEA. The CDR3 contains 13 residues. V lost 7 bases to trimming and J lost 0 bases, with 12 bases between them.

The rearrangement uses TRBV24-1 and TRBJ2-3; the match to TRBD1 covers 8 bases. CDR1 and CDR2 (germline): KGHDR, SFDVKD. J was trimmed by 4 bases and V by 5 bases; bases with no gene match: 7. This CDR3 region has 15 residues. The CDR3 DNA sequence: TGTGCCACCAGTGCACGGACAGGGAATCCAGATACGCAGTATTTT. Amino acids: CATSARTGNPDTQYF.

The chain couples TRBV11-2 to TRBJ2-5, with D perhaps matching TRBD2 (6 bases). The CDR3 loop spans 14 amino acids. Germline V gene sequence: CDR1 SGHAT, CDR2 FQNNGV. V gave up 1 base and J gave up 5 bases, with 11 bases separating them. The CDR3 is CASSLGQLAETQYF. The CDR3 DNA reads TGTGCCAGCAGCTTAGGACAGCTAGCGGAGACCCAGTACTTC.

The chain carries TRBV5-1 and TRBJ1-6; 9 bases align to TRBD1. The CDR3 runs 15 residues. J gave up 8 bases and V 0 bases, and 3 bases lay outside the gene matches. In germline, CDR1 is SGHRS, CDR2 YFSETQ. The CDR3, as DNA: TGCGCCAGCAGCTTGGAGGGACAGGGAGATTCACCCCTCCACTTT. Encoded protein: CASSLEGQGDSPLHF.

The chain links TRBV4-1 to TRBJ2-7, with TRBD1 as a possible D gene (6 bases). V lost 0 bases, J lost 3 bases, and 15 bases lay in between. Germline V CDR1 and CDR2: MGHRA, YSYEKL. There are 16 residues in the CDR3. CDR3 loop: CASSQDFGGVGYEQYF. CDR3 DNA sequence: TGCGCCAGCAGCCAAGATTTTGGGGGCGTAGGCTACGAGCAGTACTTC.

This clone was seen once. The CDR3 DNA follows: TGTGCCAGTAGGTACGAGGGTGACCGGCCCCAGCATTTT. This encodes CASRYEGDRPQHF. This chain links TRBV19 with TRBJ1-5; D gene ambiguous. V shed 6 bases and J shed 9 bases, with 15 bases lying between them. In germline, CDR1 is LNHDA, CDR2 SQIVND (reference sequence). The CDR3 is made up of 13 amino acids.

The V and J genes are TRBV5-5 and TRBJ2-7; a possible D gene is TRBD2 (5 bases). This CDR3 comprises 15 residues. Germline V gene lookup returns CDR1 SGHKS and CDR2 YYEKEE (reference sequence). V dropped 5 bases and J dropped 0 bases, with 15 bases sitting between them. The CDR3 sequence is CASRTRTGSSYEQYF. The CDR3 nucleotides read TGTGCCAGCAGGACACGAACTGGGAGCTCCTACGAGCAGTACTTC.

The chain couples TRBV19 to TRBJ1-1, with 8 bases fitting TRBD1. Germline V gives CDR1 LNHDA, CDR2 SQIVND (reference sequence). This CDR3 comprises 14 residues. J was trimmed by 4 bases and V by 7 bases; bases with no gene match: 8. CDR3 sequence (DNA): TGTGCCAGTACGATGACAGGGGACGGCACTGAAGCTTTCTTT. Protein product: CASTMTGDGTEAFF.

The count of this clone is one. CDR3 loop: CASSLTGGNYGYTF. CDR3 in DNA: TGTGCCAGCAGCTTAACAGGGGGCAATTATGGCTACACCTTC. The V call is TRBV11-2, the J call TRBJ1-2; 9 bases match TRBD1. J gave up 5 bases and V 2 bases, and 3 bases lay outside the gene matches. CDR1 is SGHAT, CDR2 FQNNGV, per germline. The CDR3 covers 14 residues.

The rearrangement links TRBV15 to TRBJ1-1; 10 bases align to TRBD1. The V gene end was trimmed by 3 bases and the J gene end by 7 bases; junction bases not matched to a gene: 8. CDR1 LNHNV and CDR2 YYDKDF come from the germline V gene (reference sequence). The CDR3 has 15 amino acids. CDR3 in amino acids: CATSSRDRGGGEAFF. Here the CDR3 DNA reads TGTGCCACCAGCAGCCGGGACAGGGGAGGTGGTGAAGCTTTCTTT.

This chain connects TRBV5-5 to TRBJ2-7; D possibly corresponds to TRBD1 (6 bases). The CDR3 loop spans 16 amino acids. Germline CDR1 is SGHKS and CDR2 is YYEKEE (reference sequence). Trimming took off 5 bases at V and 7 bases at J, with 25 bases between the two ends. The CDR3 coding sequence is TGTGCCAGCAGACCTATTCCTTCAGGGGTCCCCCGGGAGCAGTACTTC. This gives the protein CASRPIPSGVPREQYF.